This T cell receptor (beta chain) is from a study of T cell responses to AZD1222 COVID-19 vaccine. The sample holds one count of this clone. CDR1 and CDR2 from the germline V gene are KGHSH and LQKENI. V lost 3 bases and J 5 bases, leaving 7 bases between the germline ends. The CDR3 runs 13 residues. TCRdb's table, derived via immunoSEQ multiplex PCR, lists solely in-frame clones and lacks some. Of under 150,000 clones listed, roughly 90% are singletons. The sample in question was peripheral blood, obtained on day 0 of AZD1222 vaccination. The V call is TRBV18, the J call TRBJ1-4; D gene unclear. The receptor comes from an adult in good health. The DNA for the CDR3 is TGTGCCAGCTCACCTTGGGAGAATGAAAAACTGTTTTTT. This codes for CASSPWENEKLFF.